The T cell receptor beta chain described here comes from a study of T cell changes during pregnancy in multiple sclerosis (dated by TCRdb to between 2018 and 2020). Concerning the study at large: The study examined how the T cell repertoire changed over the course of pregnancy in women with multiple sclerosis.

About this clone itself: No cognate antigen has been identified for it. Nothing much larger sits one base from this clone, and base qualities are not available.

V loses 6 bases at its end and J loses 0 bases; junction bases beyond the gene matches: 9. The CDR3 covers 17 residues, taking in both the cysteine and the phenylalanine. The sequence is cut down to CDR3 DNA, 51 bases in frame from base 1. The germline V gene encodes CDR1 LGHNT and CDR2 FRNRAP. The library was built by means of the immunoSEQ multiplex PCR assay. Imported from immuneACCESS, the table was reduced by TCRdb to in-frame sequences with V and J called. These copies leave out some clones; in studies compared against another copy, an unresolved V gene accounts for under half, and the cause of the remainder is not known. Across this sample there are tens of thousands of clones, with 90% seen only once. Jointly, the top ten make up around 13% of the sample.

The receptor comes from a female donor with multiple sclerosis, enrolled in a pregnancy study. The rearrangement joined TRBV12-5 to TRBJ2-3; 10 central nucleotides agree with TRBD2. Sample: CD8+ T cells from peripheral blood mononuclear cells, taken in the first trimester of pregnancy. This receptor carries the CDR3 CASGPPGLAVSTDTQYF. The DNA sequence reads TGTGCTAGTGGCCCACCAGGACTAGCGGTTAGCACAGATACGCAGTATTTT.